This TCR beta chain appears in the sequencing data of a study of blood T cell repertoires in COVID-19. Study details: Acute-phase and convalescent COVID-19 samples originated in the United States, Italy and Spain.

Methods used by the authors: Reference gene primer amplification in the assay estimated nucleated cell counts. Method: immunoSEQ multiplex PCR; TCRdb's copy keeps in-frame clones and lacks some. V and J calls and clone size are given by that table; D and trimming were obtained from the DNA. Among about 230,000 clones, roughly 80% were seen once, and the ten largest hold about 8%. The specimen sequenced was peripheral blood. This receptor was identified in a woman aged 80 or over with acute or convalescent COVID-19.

The CDR3 spells CASSFWSGGNNEQYF. CDR3 in DNA: TGCGCCAGCAGCTTCTGGTCAGGGGGTAACAACGAGCAGTACTTC. V gene TRBV5-1 combines with J gene TRBJ2-7, with 7 bases fitting TRBD1. V was pared by 2 bases and J by 5 bases, with 10 bases of the junction left unmatched. Germline V gene data show CDR1 as SGHRS and CDR2 as YFSETQ. This CDR3 has 15 residues.